Included here is one T cell receptor beta chain sequence, with context. The entry originates in a study of preoperative IRX-2 immunotherapy in early breast cancer. The CDR3 runs 16 residues. Libraries were prepared by immunoSEQ multiplex PCR; TCRdb keeps only in-frame clonotypes and omits some of them. This table has 6,500 to 9,500 clones, 80% appearing once. Treatment meaning: preoperative locoregional IRX-2 cytokine immunotherapy. Preoperative locoregional IRX-2 cytokine immunotherapy was tested in the phase Ib source study. This sequence joins TRBV7-5 and TRBJ2-3; the table gives TRBD2 as D, unverified against the DNA. TRBV7-5 is a documented pseudogene. The TCR sequence derives from a human donor with breast cancer. The input for sequencing was tumor tissue, taken after IRX-2 immunotherapy. Here the CDR3 DNA reads TGTGCCAGCAGCCAAGTCGTGGGACTAGTCACAGATACGCAGTATTTT. Amino acids: CASSQVVGLVTDTQYF.